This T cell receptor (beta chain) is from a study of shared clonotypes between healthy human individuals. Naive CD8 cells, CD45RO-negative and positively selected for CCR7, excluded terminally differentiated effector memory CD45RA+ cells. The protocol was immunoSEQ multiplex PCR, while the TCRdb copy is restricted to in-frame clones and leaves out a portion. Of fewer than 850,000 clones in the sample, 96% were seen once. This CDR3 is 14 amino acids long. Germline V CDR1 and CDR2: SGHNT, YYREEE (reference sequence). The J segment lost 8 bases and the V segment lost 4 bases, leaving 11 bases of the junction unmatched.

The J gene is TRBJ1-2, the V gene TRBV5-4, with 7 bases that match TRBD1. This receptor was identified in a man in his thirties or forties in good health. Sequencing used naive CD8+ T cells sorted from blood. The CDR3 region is CASSQDTGAKGYTF. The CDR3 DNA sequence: TGTGCCAGCAGCCAAGACACAGGGGCGAAAGGCTACACCTTC.